Listed here are 10 T cell receptor beta chains from one sample, sequenced in a study of blood T cell repertoires in COVID-19. The data were produced by immunoSEQ multiplex PCR, yet TCRdb's version contains in-frame clones alone and is incomplete. Of 200,000 to 300,000 clones in the sample, around 80% are singletons; the top ten hold more than 5.5%. Sequencing was done on a sample of peripheral blood. These TCRs come from a human donor in a cohort sampled during active COVID-19.

The chain recombines TRBV6-1 with TRBJ2-1; TRBD1 is a possible D gene (6 bases). CDR3 length: 14 residues. V was shortened by 3 bases and J by 6 bases, with 12 bases between the two germline ends. Germline CDR1 is MNHNS and CDR2 is SASEGT. CDR3 protein: CASSDRDTLNEQFF. In DNA form, the CDR3 reads TGTGCCAGCAGTGACCGGGACACCCTCAATGAGCAGTTCTTC.

The chain couples TRBV12-3 or TRBV12-4 to TRBJ1-1; D ambiguous. The ends were cut back, 3 bases at V and 2 bases at J, with 7 bases in the middle. The CDR3 sequence is 13 residues long. The CDR3 sequence is CASSFRQNTEAFF. Written as DNA, the CDR3 is TGTGCCAGCAGTTTTAGACAAAACACTGAAGCTTTCTTT.

This chain links TRBV19 with TRBJ2-7; D is uncertain. CDR3 length equals 15 residues. Germline loops: CDR1 LNHDA, CDR2 SQIVND (reference sequence). V was trimmed by 6 bases and J by 0 bases, leaving 15 bases between them. CDR3 sequence (DNA): TGTGCCAGTAGGTCGGCCGGAGAAGTCTCCTACGAGCAGTACTTC. Translation gives CASRSAGEVSYEQYF. Drawing the rest from reference TRBV19 and TRBJ2-7, the complete variable domain is DGGITQSPKYLFRKEGQNVTLSCEQNLNHDAMYWYRQDPGQGLRLIYYSQIVNDFQKGDIAEGYSVSREKKESFPLTVTSAQKNPTAFYLCASRSAGEVSYEQYFGPGTRLTVT.

J is TRBJ1-4 and V is TRBV9; no definite D call. V gave up 0 bases and J gave up 7 bases, with 13 bases separating them. Germline-derived CDR1 and CDR2 are SGDLS and YYNGEE. This CDR3 spans 15 amino acids. For the CDR3, the DNA is TGTGCCAGCAGCGTAGTGGCAGATCCTGTTGAAAAACTGTTTTTT. It codes for CASSVVADPVEKLFF.

CDR3 in amino acids: CASTPRQGEYTEAFF. In nucleotides, the CDR3 is TGCGCCAGCACCCCGCGGCAGGGGGAATACACTGAAGCTTTCTTT. The chain uses TRBV23-1 and TRBJ1-1; 7 nucleotides match TRBD1. TRBV23-1 is an ORF, and what it does is uncertain. The CDR3 is 15 residues long. The V gene end was trimmed by 7 bases and the J gene end by 3 bases; junction bases not matched to a gene: 11.

The rearrangement joins TRBV4-2 to TRBJ2-6, with D perhaps matching TRBD1 (5 bases). The ends were cut back, 4 bases at V and 0 bases at J, with 7 bases in the middle. The CDR3 consists of 15 residues. Germline values: CDR1 LGHNA, CDR2 YNFKEQ. CDR3 loop: CASSLQASGANVLTF. The CDR3 region has the DNA TGTGCCAGCAGCCTACAGGCCTCTGGGGCCAACGTCCTGACTTTC.

This sequence joins TRBV7-9 and TRBJ2-1, with TRBD2 matching 10 bases. V was pared by 5 bases and J by 5 bases, with 9 bases of the junction left unmatched. CDR3 length: 16 amino acids. The germline V gene has CDR1 SEHNR and CDR2 FQNEAQ (reference sequence). CDR3 sequence reads: CASSRDLAGDHNEQFF. CDR3 DNA: TGTGCCAGCAGCCGGGACCTAGCGGGGGACCACAATGAGCAGTTCTTC.

The chain employs TRBV24-1 and TRBJ2-5, with D possibly TRBD1 on 5 matching bases. The CDR3 runs 15 residues. Germline values: CDR1 KGHDR, CDR2 SFDVKD. V was clipped by 2 bases and J by 1 base, with 10 bases between them. The CDR3 loop reads CATSDSQAIQETQYF. DNA for the CDR3: TGTGCCACCAGTGATTCACAGGCGATCCAAGAGACCCAGTACTTC.

This chain connects TRBV28 to TRBJ2-7; TRBD2 matches 12 bases. The ends lost 6 bases at V and 3 bases at J; junction bases unmatched: 9. The CDR3 loop spans 16 amino acids. Germline values: CDR1 MDHEN, CDR2 SYDVKM. The CDR3 sequence: CASSGLAGNRLYEQYF. In DNA form, the CDR3 reads TGTGCCAGCAGCGGACTAGCGGGAAACAGGCTCTACGAGCAGTACTTC.

The chain joins TRBV6-6 to TRBJ1-5, with D tentatively TRBD1 (5 bases). Trimming stripped 5 bases from V and 6 bases from J, with 14 bases between. Germline V gene data show CDR1 as MNHNY and CDR2 as SVGAGI (reference sequence). The CDR3 covers 14 residues. For the CDR3, the DNA is TGTGCCAGCAGTATCGGGACTACCTTTCAGCCCCAGCATTTT. This encodes CASSIGTTFQPQHF.